Following are 15 T cell receptor beta chains from one sample sequenced in a study of T cells in Graves' hyperthyroidism and ophthalmopathy. Amplified regions were TCR beta CDR3 sequences from RNA transcripts. Carried out on the TCR CDR3, a first-round RT-PCR used the HTBI primer set. TCRdb re-analysed the multiplex PCR reads in MiXCR, keeping a single row per CDR3 protein. The table has 450,000 to 550,000 distinct CDR3 sequences, less than 25% seen once. The specimen was blood. The receptors shown here come from a young woman with Graves' ophthalmopathy.

This clonotype was picked up a small number of times. As the CDR3 is not closed by the conserved phenylalanine or tryptophan, this likely results from a read error. The gene calls are TRBV27 and TRBJ1-1; a possible D gene is TRBD1 (5 bases). The V end lost 3 bases, the J end lost 0 bases, and 17 bases lay between the germline ends. Germline V gene lookup returns CDR1 MNHEY and CDR2 SMNVEV (reference sequence). This CDR3 has 17 residues. The CDR3 nucleotides read TGTGCCAGCAGTTTTACCCCTCGGGACGGCATGAACACTGAAGCTTTCTCT. Its protein product is CASSFTPRDGMNTEAFS.

The rearrangement joins TRBV3-1 to TRBJ1-3, with D unresolved. Looked up from germline, CDR1 is LGHDT and CDR2 is YNNKEL (reference sequence). The V and J ends lost 2 bases and 3 bases respectively, with 11 bases between them. This CDR3 is 15 amino acids long. The CDR3, as DNA: TGTGCCAGCAGCCAAAGGTCGGATATTGGAAACACCATATATTTT. Translation: CASSQRSDIGNTIYF.

This clonotype was detected many times. The rearrangement links TRBV2 to TRBJ2-5, with 13 bases aligning to TRBD2. The CDR3 runs to 15 residues. Germline V gene sequence: CDR1 SNHLY, CDR2 FYNNEI. The V gene end was trimmed by 10 bases and the J gene end by 0 bases; junction bases not matched to a gene: 5. In DNA form, the CDR3 reads TGTGCCAACCTCGGACTAGCGGGAGACCAAGAGACCCAGTACTTC. Protein sequence: CANLGLAGDQETQYF.

This clonotype was counted ten times or more. A clone one base away is much larger, so this may be a read error. The rearrangement uses TRBV12-3 or TRBV12-4 and TRBJ1-1; D perhaps matches TRBD1 (6 bases). The CDR3 contains 14 residues. V was shortened by 6 bases and J by 0 bases, with 11 bases between the two germline ends. CDR3 sequence (DNA): TGTGCCAGCAGACAGACAGGAGTGAACACTGAAGCTTTCTTT. Protein product: CASRQTGVNTEAFF.

Points on this clonotype: Being one base from a much bigger clone, this may be a read error. The genes are TRBV5-1 and TRBJ2-7; TRBD1 agrees at 7 bases. From germline, CDR1 is SGHRS and CDR2 YFSETQ. The CDR3 has 14 amino acids. Germline trimming cut 9 bases from V and 2 bases from J; bases unmatched to any gene: 11. The CDR3 spells CAIRRLDRAYEQYF. CDR3 nucleotide sequence: TGCGCCATCAGGCGTCTTGACAGGGCCTACGAGCAGTACTTC.

This clonotype came up a few times. The chain is built from TRBV11-2 and TRBJ2-7; no firm D call. There are 15 residues in the CDR3. V was shortened by 0 bases and J by 5 bases, with 14 bases between the two germline ends. From germline, CDR1 is SGHAT and CDR2 FQNNGV. CDR3 DNA: TGTGCCAGCAGCTTAGAACGGCCGGTCCCGGACGAGCAGTACTTC. Translation gives CASSLERPVPDEQYF.

This clonotype was seen ten or more times. The V and J genes are TRBV15 and TRBJ1-1, with 10 bases matching TRBD1. The V gene's germline CDR1 is LNHNV and CDR2 YYDKDF (reference sequence). V gave up 5 bases and J gave up 5 bases; unmatched junction bases: 5. The CDR3 totals 14 residues. CDR3 DNA: TGTGCCACCAGCTCAGGACAGGGGGGAACTGAAGCTTTCTTT. This translates into CATSSGQGGTEAFF.

This clonotype has a count of ten or more. The chain links TRBV12-3 or TRBV12-4 to TRBJ1-1; 11 nucleotides line up with TRBD1. The CDR3 consists of 16 residues. V was pared by 3 bases and J by 4 bases, with 7 bases of the junction left unmatched. Written as DNA, the CDR3 is TGTGCCAGCAGTTTGACAACCGGGACAGGGGGCACTGAAGCTTTCTTT. Translating gives CASSLTTGTGGTEAFF.

This clonotype was observed many times. The chain uses TRBV29-1 and TRBJ2-7; unclear D gene. This CDR3 spans 13 amino acids. Trimming pared 1 base from V and 3 bases from J, leaving 10 bases between. Germline lookup yields CDR1 SQVTM and CDR2 ANQGSEA. The chain's CDR3 is CSVEVDGLYEQYF. The CDR3 nucleotides are TGCAGCGTTGAAGTGGACGGTCTCTACGAGCAGTACTTC.

This clonotype was seen many times. The chain combines TRBV7-8 with TRBJ1-6, with D unclear. Trimming left V 2 bases short and J 8 bases short, with 7 bases between. This CDR3 spans 13 amino acids. The V gene's germline CDR1 is SGHVS and CDR2 FQNEAQ. The CDR3 protein is CASSLLTDSPLHF. The CDR3 nucleotides are TGTGCCAGCAGCTTATTAACCGATTCACCCCTCCACTTT.

This clonotype came up many times. The chain uses TRBV4-3 and TRBJ2-5; 8 bases are a match to TRBD2. This CDR3 is 16 amino acids long. Trimming at V came to 0 bases and at J to 2 bases, leaving 5 bases not matched to a gene. CDR1 is LGHNA, CDR2 YSLEER, per germline. The CDR3 DNA follows: TGCGCCAGCAGCCAAGAAGGTGGCGGGGGGCAAGAGACCCAGTACTTC. Translation gives CASSQEGGGGQETQYF.

This clonotype was recorded many times. This chain uses TRBV2 with TRBJ2-5, with D perhaps matching TRBD1 (6 bases). From germline, CDR1 is SNHLY and CDR2 FYNNEI. V was cut by 4 bases and J by 1 base, with 7 bases left in between. There are 13 residues in the CDR3. The CDR3 loop is CASSGDTQETQYF. The CDR3 DNA is TGTGCCAGCAGTGGGGACACCCAAGAGACCCAGTACTTC.

There are many counts of this clonotype. This chain links TRBV20-1 with TRBJ2-2; D possibly corresponds to TRBD2 (6 bases). The CDR3 length is 14 residues. V was trimmed by 7 bases and J by 3 bases, leaving 15 bases between them. Per germline, CDR1 DFQATT and CDR2 SNEGSKA (reference sequence). This CDR3 reads CSVNGGSHTGELFF. The CDR3 region has the DNA TGCAGTGTTAATGGGGGGTCTCACACCGGGGAGCTGTTTTTT.

This clonotype was counted at least ten times. This chain uses TRBV7-8 with TRBJ2-7, with a tentative D call TRBD2 (6 bases). Germline V CDR1 and CDR2: SGHVS, FQNEAQ. The germline V and J ends were trimmed by 2 bases and 3 bases, with 11 bases remaining between them. This CDR3 contains 14 residues. The CDR3 coding sequence is TGTGCCAGCAGCTTACCGGGGGAGAACTACGAGCAGTACTTC. This encodes CASSLPGENYEQYF.

The J gene is TRBJ1-2, the V gene TRBV10-3, with D tentatively TRBD1 (5 bases). V dropped 10 bases and J dropped 1 base, with 25 bases sitting between them. The CDR3 has 17 amino acids. From germline, CDR1 is ENHRY and CDR2 SYGVKD. The CDR3 spells CATEAGDRTIFNYGYTF. Written as DNA, the CDR3 is TGTGCCACCGAAGCCGGTGACAGAACCATTTTTAACTATGGCTACACCTTC.